This T cell receptor beta chain was captured by sequencing in a study of blood T cell repertoires in COVID-19. The wider study: PBMCs, B-cell-depleted T cells, or T cells were the source of the cDNA or gDNA that made up the material.

In this sample, this clone turned up once. As originally analysed: By means of reference gene primer amplification, nucleated cell counts were estimated. Profiling relied on immunoSEQ multiplex PCR, and the TCRdb table lists in-frame clones only, not all of them. That table furnishes V, J and clone size, whereas the DNA furnished D and trimming. The sample contains approximately 250,000 clones, approximately 90% of which appear only once. The CDR3 is 18 residues long. J lost 3 bases, V lost 5 bases, and 15 bases had no gene match. CDR1 and CDR2 (germline): SGHDT, YYEEEE. Sequenced material: PBMCs or T cells enriched from blood (not recorded which). The rearrangement uses TRBV5-6 and TRBJ2-7; TRBD1 matches at 12 bases. The sequence derives from a woman aged 25 to 39 with acute COVID-19. The chain's CDR3 is CASSSTGTGGVVVYEQYF. In nucleotides, the CDR3 is TGTGCCAGCAGTTCTACCGGGACAGGGGGCGTTGTGGTCTACGAGCAGTACTTC.